The clone carrying this T cell receptor beta chain has only a few counts. Its antigen is unknown. These data come from a study of Graves' ophthalmopathy and Graves' hyperthyroidism. Study conclusions and caveats: Appearing in blood as well were most expanded thyroid clonotypes above 0.001 frequency.

The CDR3 is made up of 13 amino acids. Germline V CDR1 and CDR2: MDHEN, SYDVKM. V lost 6 bases to trimming and J lost 6 bases, with 14 bases between them. CAS ≥3, NOSPECS ≥4, moderate-to-severe activity and duration under 3 months marked donors with ophthalmopathy. In this cohort, patients with other autoimmune diseases, uncontrolled infections, pregnancy or lactation were excluded. Scientists amplified the TCR beta CDR3 regions from RNA transcripts. Second-round multiplex PCR followed a first-round RT-PCR using HTBI primers. TCRdb used MiXCR to reprocess the multiplex PCR reads, holding one entry per CDR3 protein. The sample shows almost 750,000 distinct CDR3 sequences, 35% to 50% of them seen only once.

The clonotype comes from an adult man with Graves' ophthalmopathy. Sequences were obtained from peripheral blood. The chain is built from TRBV28 and TRBJ1-2; maybe TRBD1 (5 bases). CDR3 loop: CASSLGSGDGYTF. Here the CDR3 DNA reads TGTGCCAGCAGCCTAGGATCGGGGGATGGCTACACCTTC.